The clone carrying this TCR delta chain has a handful of counts. This DNA's translation and the protein TCRdb lists, from a much larger clone, do not match at residue 6, likely due to a read error; the protein shown is translated from the DNA. The sample comes from a study of γδ T cells in repeated Plasmodium falciparum infection. Study-wide context: Malian children with intense seasonal malaria exposure were compared with matched Australian children.

Gammadelta T cells were flow-sorted from PBMC into Vgamma9/Vdelta2+ and Vdelta2-negative populations for bulk analysis. Germline CDR1 reads TSWWSYY; CDR2 reads QGS. This CDR3 spans 19 amino acids. With V trimmed by 5 bases and J by 0 bases, 13 bases remained unmatched. TCRdb reprocessed the multiplex PCR reads through CATT. The repertoire includes tens of thousands of delta-chain clones, around 1.6% of them detected once, and 8.5% to 10% sits in the top ten. The rearrangement joins TRDV1 to TRDJ2; 9 bases map to TRDD3. The sequencing sample was made of gamma-delta T cells from blood. The receptor comes from a pool of human donors (malaria-infected and uninfected, not separated). In nucleotides, the CDR3 is TGTGCTCTTGGGCAAATGATAAGGGGGATACCATCTTTGACAGCACAACTCTTCTTT. Translating gives CALGQMIRGIPSLTAQLFF.